A selection of T cell receptor beta chains follows, all from one sample in a study of T-cell reconstitution after alpha-beta-depleted transplantation in children. MiXCR, run by TCRdb on the PCR reads, gives a single entry per CDR3 protein. The sample contains 500,000 to 600,000 distinct CDR3 sequences, over 20% of which appear only once. Source: PBMCs, taken before TCRalphabeta/CD19-depleted stem cell transplant. These receptors were obtained from a boy under three years old with Wiskott-Aldrich syndrome, due to receive a stem cell transplant. The CDR3 runs from the conserved cysteine through the conserved F or W. D genes are given only for firm matches.

V gene	D gene	J gene	CDR3 protein
TRBV5-1	-	TRBJ2-3	CASSLLTGSSTDTQYF
TRBV5-1	-	TRBJ1-5	CASSFGGGDQPQHF
TRBV7-6	TRBD1	TRBJ2-1	CASSLKTTGGKGHNEQFF
TRBV29-1	-	TRBJ2-1	CSVEDNYNEQFF
TRBV12-3/TRBV12-4	TRBD2	TRBJ2-7	CASSFSLAGSYEQYF
TRBV20-1	-	TRBJ2-1	CSARDTRLYNEQFF
TRBV4-1	TRBD1	TRBJ2-1	CASSRGTGVWSEQFF
TRBV11-1	TRBD2	TRBJ2-1	CASSLGVAGPHSSYNEQFF
TRBV6-5	-	TRBJ1-2	CASSYWDNNYGYTF
TRBV15	TRBD1	TRBJ2-2	CATSRGDRELGELFF
TRBV13	-	TRBJ1-1	CASSPGGGRAFF
TRBV5-1	TRBD1	TRBJ2-7	CASSWGQGAEQYF
TRBV5-1	-	TRBJ1-2	CASSQLGQNYGYTF